The rows below give T cell receptor beta chains drawn from one sample of a study of cytomegalovirus exposure and HLA in healthy donors. Only in-frame clones appear in the TCRdb table, and some are missing; sequencing was by immunoSEQ multiplex PCR. The data show 130,000 to 150,000 clones, and the top ten clones hold less than 3.5%. Sequenced: PBMCs. These receptor sequences come from a middle-aged man in good health and CMV-seronegative. Each CDR3 is given with its conserved first and last residue. The order of the fields is J gene, D gene, V gene, CDR3 DNA, CDR3 protein. The D gene is left open where the match is weak.

J gene: TRBJ2-7
D gene: .
V gene: TRBV28
CDR3 DNA: TGTGCCAGCACTGCCGGGACTTACGAGCAGTACTTC
CDR3 protein: CASTAGTYEQYF

J gene: TRBJ2-5
D gene: TRBD1
V gene: TRBV29-1
CDR3 DNA: TGCAGCTGGGGCGGGACAGGGGCCGAGACCCAGTACTTC
CDR3 protein: CSWGGTGAETQYF

J gene: TRBJ1-6
D gene: .
V gene: TRBV7-2
CDR3 DNA: TGTGCCAGCAGCTCTGGACACGGGACTAAGGGTTCACCCCTCCACTTT
CDR3 protein: CASSSGHGTKGSPLHF

J gene: TRBJ1-2
D gene: TRBD1
V gene: TRBV10-3
CDR3 DNA: TGTGCCATCGGACAGGGGCGAAACAACTATGGCTACACCTTC
CDR3 protein: CAIGQGRNNYGYTF

J gene: TRBJ2-5
D gene: .
V gene: TRBV4-2
CDR3 DNA: TGTGCCAGCAGCCAAGTTGGCGCAGGGGTGGGACAAGAGACCCAGTACTTC
CDR3 protein: CASSQVGAGVGQETQYF

J gene: TRBJ1-5
D gene: TRBD1
V gene: TRBV18
CDR3 DNA: TGTGCCAGCTCACCGGGACAGGGGGCTGTTCAGCCCCAGCATTTT
CDR3 protein: CASSPGQGAVQPQHF

J gene: TRBJ2-2
D gene: .
V gene: TRBV5-1
CDR3 DNA: TGCGCCAGCAGCTCGGGGGGCAGACCAAACACCGGGGAGCTGTTTTTT
CDR3 protein: CASSSGGRPNTGELFF

J gene: TRBJ2-2
D gene: TRBD1
V gene: TRBV5-1
CDR3 DNA: TGCGCCAGCAGCTTGGACCCGGGACAGGCGCAAAGAGGGACCGGGGAGCTGTTTTTT
CDR3 protein: CASSLDPGQAQRGTGELFF

J gene: TRBJ1-2
D gene: TRBD1
V gene: TRBV7-2
CDR3 DNA: TGTGCCAGCAGCGTAGCACAGGGGCCAGGCTATGGCTACACCTTC
CDR3 protein: CASSVAQGPGYGYTF

J gene: TRBJ2-3
D gene: .
V gene: TRBV7-3
CDR3 DNA: TGTGCCAGCAGCCTCCTCGCAGATACGCAGTATTTT
CDR3 protein: CASSLLADTQYF

J gene: TRBJ1-1
D gene: .
V gene: TRBV6-4
CDR3 DNA: TGTGCCAGCAGTTCGAGACGGGGCACTGAAGCTTTCTTT
CDR3 protein: CASSSRRGTEAFF

J gene: TRBJ2-7
D gene: TRBD2
V gene: TRBV18
CDR3 DNA: TGTGCCAGCTCACCTCCTAGTCGGGGGGTTCCCTCCTACGAGCAGTACTTC
CDR3 protein: CASSPPSRGVPSYEQYF

J gene: TRBJ1-3
D gene: TRBD1
V gene: TRBV19
CDR3 DNA: TGTGCCAGTAGGGGACAGACCTCTGGAAACACCATATATTTT
CDR3 protein: CASRGQTSGNTIYF

J gene: TRBJ2-3
D gene: TRBD2
V gene: TRBV9
CDR3 DNA: TGTGCCAGCAGCAAAAATAGCGGGGGGGGCCCCTCTAGCACAGATACGCAGTATTTT
CDR3 protein: CASSKNSGGGPSSTDTQYF

J gene: TRBJ1-6
D gene: .
V gene: TRBV7-9
CDR3 DNA: TGTGCCAGCAGCATACGAGATAATTCACCCCTCCACTTT
CDR3 protein: CASSIRDNSPLHF

J gene: TRBJ1-2
D gene: .
V gene: TRBV5-1
CDR3 DNA: TGCGCCAGCAGCTTGGGACAGTCCTTCTATGGCTACACCTTC
CDR3 protein: CASSLGQSFYGYTF

J gene: TRBJ1-3
D gene: .
V gene: TRBV4-3
CDR3 DNA: TGCGCCAGCAGCCAAGATCTAGTTGTTTACCCTAGCTCTGGAAACACCATATATTTT
CDR3 protein: CASSQDLVVYPSSGNTIYF

J gene: TRBJ2-7
D gene: .
V gene: TRBV5-1
CDR3 DNA: TGCGCCAGCAGCTTGGTTTTCGGCTACGAGCAGTACTTC
CDR3 protein: CASSLVFGYEQYF

J gene: TRBJ2-7
D gene: .
V gene: TRBV7-6
CDR3 DNA: TGTGCCCAAGTCGGGCAGGGTGGGTACGAGCAGTACTTC
CDR3 protein: CAQVGQGGYEQYF

J gene: TRBJ1-4
D gene: .
V gene: TRBV7-2
CDR3 DNA: TGTGCCAGCAGCTTAGACACAGGGAAAAACGAAAAACTGTTTTTT
CDR3 protein: CASSLDTGKNEKLFF

J gene: TRBJ2-5
D gene: TRBD1
V gene: TRBV6-5
CDR3 DNA: TGTGCCAGCAGTTATGGACAGGGGGACTTCGAGACCCAGTACTTC
CDR3 protein: CASSYGQGDFETQYF

J gene: TRBJ2-3
D gene: .
V gene: TRBV7-9
CDR3 DNA: TGTGCCAGCAGCCCCCCGAAGCGGACAGATACGCAGTATTTT
CDR3 protein: CASSPPKRTDTQYF

J gene: TRBJ2-3
D gene: .
V gene: TRBV18
CDR3 DNA: TGTGCCAGCTCACCACTAGTCACAGATACGCAGTATTTT
CDR3 protein: CASSPLVTDTQYF

J gene: TRBJ1-2
D gene: .
V gene: TRBV18
CDR3 DNA: TGTGCCAGCTCACCACAATCCTACTATGGCTACACCTTC
CDR3 protein: CASSPQSYYGYTF

J gene: TRBJ1-4
D gene: .
V gene: TRBV10-3
CDR3 DNA: TGTGCCATCAGTGAGCGGGGGGGCACTAATGAAAAACTGTTTTTT
CDR3 protein: CAISERGGTNEKLFF

J gene: TRBJ2-1
D gene: TRBD1
V gene: TRBV5-1
CDR3 DNA: TGCGCCAGCAGCCCAGGGGGCTCCTACAATGAGCAGTTCTTC
CDR3 protein: CASSPGGSYNEQFF

J gene: TRBJ2-1
D gene: .
V gene: TRBV6-1
CDR3 DNA: TGTGCCAGCAGGACGCGGCCTGAAGCCTACAATGAGCAGTTCTTC
CDR3 protein: CASRTRPEAYNEQFF

J gene: TRBJ1-2
D gene: .
V gene: TRBV28
CDR3 DNA: TGTGCCAGCAGTTCAGGGGCCTATGGCTACACCTTC
CDR3 protein: CASSSGAYGYTF

J gene: TRBJ2-1
D gene: TRBD1
V gene: TRBV6-6
CDR3 DNA: TGTGCCAGTGGACAGGGTTACAATGAGCAGTTCTTC
CDR3 protein: CASGQGYNEQFF

J gene: TRBJ2-7
D gene: TRBD2
V gene: TRBV7-2
CDR3 DNA: TGTGCCAGCAGCCAGACTAGCAAGCAGTACTTC
CDR3 protein: CASSQTSKQYF

J gene: TRBJ2-1
D gene: TRBD2
V gene: TRBV29-1
CDR3 DNA: TGCAGCGTTGCTTGGGGGGGAAGCTCCTACAATGAGCAGTTCTTC
CDR3 protein: CSVAWGGSSYNEQFF

J gene: TRBJ1-5
D gene: .
V gene: TRBV11-2
CDR3 DNA: TGTGCCAGCAGCTGGGGGGAGGGACAGCCCCAGCATTTT
CDR3 protein: CASSWGEGQPQHF

J gene: TRBJ2-7
D gene: .
V gene: TRBV2
CDR3 DNA: TGTGCCAGCCTCCAAAGGCAGGGATCCGACGAGCAGTACTTC
CDR3 protein: CASLQRQGSDEQYF

J gene: TRBJ1-5
D gene: TRBD1
V gene: TRBV7-2
CDR3 DNA: TGTGCCAGCAGCCTCAGACAGGGGGCGATGGGTCCCCAGCATTTT
CDR3 protein: CASSLRQGAMGPQHF

J gene: TRBJ2-3
D gene: TRBD2
V gene: TRBV5-4
CDR3 DNA: TGTGCCAGCAGCTCCCCGGAGGGACTAGCGGGAGGCCGGGGCACAGATACGCAGTATTTT
CDR3 protein: CASSSPEGLAGGRGTDTQYF

J gene: TRBJ2-3
D gene: .
V gene: TRBV5-1
CDR3 DNA: TGCGCCAGCAGCCTGGTAGGGGGGGCCACAGATACGCAGTATTTT
CDR3 protein: CASSLVGGATDTQYF

J gene: TRBJ2-3
D gene: TRBD2
V gene: TRBV28
CDR3 DNA: TGTGCCAGCACTCCTAGCGGGGGATTCACAGATACGCAGTATTTT
CDR3 protein: CASTPSGGFTDTQYF

J gene: TRBJ1-2
D gene: TRBD1
V gene: TRBV18
CDR3 DNA: TGTGCCAGCTCACCCCCCGGGACAGGGAATGGCTACACCTTC
CDR3 protein: CASSPPGTGNGYTF

J gene: TRBJ2-7
D gene: .
V gene: TRBV7-2
CDR3 DNA: TGTGCCAGCAGCTCCCAGGGGATAGAGCAGTACTTC
CDR3 protein: CASSSQGIEQYF

J gene: TRBJ2-3
D gene: .
V gene: TRBV14
CDR3 DNA: TGTGCCAGCAGCCAAGCAGGGAAGCGGGCAGATACGCAGTATTTT
CDR3 protein: CASSQAGKRADTQYF

J gene: TRBJ1-2
D gene: TRBD1
V gene: TRBV29-1
CDR3 DNA: TGCAGCGCGTCGGACAGGGGACGAAGCTATGGCTACACCTTC
CDR3 protein: CSASDRGRSYGYTF

J gene: TRBJ1-3
D gene: .
V gene: TRBV5-1
CDR3 DNA: TGCGCCAGCAGCTTGACAGGGACTACGGGCGGAAACACCATATATTTT
CDR3 protein: CASSLTGTTGGNTIYF

J gene: TRBJ2-3
D gene: TRBD1
V gene: TRBV7-3
CDR3 DNA: TGTGCCAGCAGCTTGCAGGGGGCAGATACGCAGTATTTT
CDR3 protein: CASSLQGADTQYF

J gene: TRBJ2-7
D gene: .
V gene: TRBV5-1
CDR3 DNA: TGCGCCAGCAGCTTGGGTGACGGAGGAAATTTTGCGCAGTACTTC
CDR3 protein: CASSLGDGGNFAQYF

J gene: TRBJ2-7
D gene: .
V gene: TRBV21-1
CDR3 DNA: TGTGCCAGCAGCAAAAAGGGGCCTGGACCATTTCCCTACGAGCAGTACTTC
CDR3 protein: CASSKKGPGPFPYEQYF

J gene: TRBJ2-7
D gene: TRBD2
V gene: TRBV7-2
CDR3 DNA: TGTGCCAGCAGCTTTGGAGCGGGGGTACCCTACGAGCAGTACTTC
CDR3 protein: CASSFGAGVPYEQYF

J gene: TRBJ2-5
D gene: .
V gene: TRBV18
CDR3 DNA: TGTGCCAGCTCCCCTCAGGCAGGGCAGCAAGAGACCCAGTACTTC
CDR3 protein: CASSPQAGQQETQYF

J gene: TRBJ1-1
D gene: .
V gene: TRBV5-6
CDR3 DNA: TGTGCCAGCAGCTTGTACAGGCTGAACACTGAAGCTTTCTTT
CDR3 protein: CASSLYRLNTEAFF

J gene: TRBJ1-6
D gene: TRBD1
V gene: TRBV10-3
CDR3 DNA: TGTGCCATCATGTGGGCCCAGGGGGATTCACCCCTCCACTTT
CDR3 protein: CAIMWAQGDSPLHF

J gene: TRBJ2-2
D gene: TRBD1
V gene: TRBV5-1
CDR3 DNA: TGCGCCAGCAGTCTCCGACAGGGGGCCACCGGGGAGCTGTTTTTT
CDR3 protein: CASSLRQGATGELFF

J gene: TRBJ1-5
D gene: .
V gene: TRBV6-5
CDR3 DNA: TGTGCCACCGCGGGGGGGGCCCATCAGCCCCAGCATTTT
CDR3 protein: CATAGGAHQPQHF

J gene: TRBJ2-7
D gene: .
V gene: TRBV6-6
CDR3 DNA: TGTGCCAGCAGCCTCGCCTCTAGCGACTCCTACGAGCAGTACTTC
CDR3 protein: CASSLASSDSYEQYF